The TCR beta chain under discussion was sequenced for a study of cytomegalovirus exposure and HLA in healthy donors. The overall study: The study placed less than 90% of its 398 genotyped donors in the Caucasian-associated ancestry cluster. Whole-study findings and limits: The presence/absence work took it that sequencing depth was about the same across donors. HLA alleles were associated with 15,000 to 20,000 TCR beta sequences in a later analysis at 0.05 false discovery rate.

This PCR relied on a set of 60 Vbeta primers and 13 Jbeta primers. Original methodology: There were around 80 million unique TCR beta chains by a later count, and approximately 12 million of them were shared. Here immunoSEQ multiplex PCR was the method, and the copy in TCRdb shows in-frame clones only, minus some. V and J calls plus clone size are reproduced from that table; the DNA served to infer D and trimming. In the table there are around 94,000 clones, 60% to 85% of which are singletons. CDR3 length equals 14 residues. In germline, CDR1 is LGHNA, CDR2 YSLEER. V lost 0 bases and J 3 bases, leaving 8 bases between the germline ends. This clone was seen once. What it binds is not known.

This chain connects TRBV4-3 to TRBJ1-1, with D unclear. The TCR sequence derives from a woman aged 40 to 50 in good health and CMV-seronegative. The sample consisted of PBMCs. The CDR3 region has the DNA TGCGCCAGCAGCCAAGAAATTTCTTACACTGAAGCTTTCTTT. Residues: CASSQEISYTEAFF.